Listed below are T cell receptor beta chains from one sample, sequenced in a study of T cell responses to AZD1222 COVID-19 vaccine. Sequencing used immunoSEQ multiplex PCR; TCRdb keeps in-frame clones, though not all of them. The sample has some 120,000 clones; roughly 89% are singletons. This sample comprised peripheral blood, obtained on day 0 of MenACWY control vaccination. The receptors derive from an adult in good health. The CDR3 runs from the conserved cysteine through the conserved F or W. A D gene is named only where the DNA matches it firmly. Clone size is shown for a subset of rows, as once, few, many or a class of expanded clone.

j_call v_call clone_size d_call cdr3_nt cdr3_aa
TRBJ2-3 TRBV12-3/TRBV12-4 . . TGTGCCAGCAGGAAAACTAGCACAGATACGCAGTATTTT CASRKTSTDTQYF
TRBJ2-5 TRBV9 . . TGTGCCAGCAGCGTAGGACCGGGGGAAGAGACCCAGTACTTC CASSVGPGEETQYF
TRBJ1-5 TRBV6-5 once TRBD1 TGTGCCAGCGGACAGGGCAACAATCAGCCCCAGCATTTT CASGQGNNQPQHF
TRBJ1-5 TRBV27 . . TGTGCCAGCAGTTCAGGGGCGTACGGTGGCAATCAGCCCCAGCATTTT CASSSGAYGGNQPQHF
TRBJ2-2 TRBV6-5 . . TGTGCCAGCAGTTACGGACTACACACCGGGGAGCTGTTTTTT CASSYGLHTGELFF
TRBJ2-1 TRBV29-1 . . TGCAGCGTGGACCGCGCCTACAATGAGCAGTTCTTC CSVDRAYNEQFF
TRBJ2-7 TRBV4-3 . . TGCGCCAGCAGCCAAGATAGAGGGACTTCTTACGAGCAGTACTTC CASSQDRGTSYEQYF
TRBJ1-1 TRBV11-3 . . TGTGCCAGCAGCCCCGGGACATTGAACACTGAAGCTTTCTTT CASSPGTLNTEAFF
TRBJ2-1 TRBV7-9 few TRBD2 TGTGCCAGCAGCTTCACACTAGCGGGAGCAAATGAGCAGTTCTTC CASSFTLAGANEQFF
TRBJ1-1 TRBV18 . . TGTGCCAGCAGGAGGGGCGAGAACACTGAAGCTTTCTTT CASRRGENTEAFF
TRBJ2-1 TRBV6-5 . TRBD2 TGTGCCAGCAGTTACTCACCCGGGACTAGCCGAAACGGGCAGTTCTTC CASSYSPGTSRNGQFF
TRBJ2-7 TRBV7-9 . . TGTGCCAGCAGCCCCCCTTGGGGCTGGGAGCAGTACTTC CASSPPWGWEQYF
TRBJ2-1 TRBV5-1 . TRBD1 TGCGCCAGCAGCCAAGGACAGGGGGATGAGCAGTTCTTC CASSQGQGDEQFF
TRBJ1-5 TRBV5-6 . . TGTGCCAGCAGCGGAGGACAGATCAATCAGCCCCAGCATTTT CASSGGQINQPQHF
TRBJ2-3 TRBV19 . . TGTGCCAGTAGTATAGGGACGGATACAGATACGCAGTATTTT CASSIGTDTDTQYF
TRBJ2-7 TRBV7-9 . TRBD1 TGTGCCAGCAGCTTGACCCGGGACAGGTTTTACGAGCAGTACTTC CASSLTRDRFYEQYF
TRBJ1-1 TRBV5-1 . . TGCGCCAGCAGTCACCGGGAGGCAGGGAGCACTGAAGCTTTCTTT CASSHREAGSTEAFF
TRBJ1-6 TRBV10-3 . TRBD1 TGTGCCAGCGAGGGGGCGGTGAATTCACCCCTCCACTTT CASEGAVNSPLHF
TRBJ1-1 TRBV5-6 . . TGTGCCAGCAGCGCCGGAGGGGCGCGTTACACTGAAGCTTTCTTT CASSAGGARYTEAFF
TRBJ2-1 TRBV6-5 . TRBD2 TGTGCCAGCAGGTCCTCTAGCGGCGGCAATGAGCAGTTCTTC CASRSSSGGNEQFF
TRBJ2-1 TRBV9 . . TGTGCCAGCAGCGTAGGCGGGACCTACAATGAGCAGTTCTTC CASSVGGTYNEQFF
TRBJ1-2 TRBV6-5 once TRBD1 TGTGCCAGCAGGTACCGGGACAGGGCTAACTATGGCTACACCTTC CASRYRDRANYGYTF
TRBJ1-1 TRBV11-3 . . TGTGCCAGCAGCTCCTGGAAGATAGGACAGTTGACTGAAGCTTTCTTT CASSSWKIGQLTEAFF
TRBJ1-6 TRBV28 . . TGTGCCAGCAGTTCGCGACTACAGGGATCGGATTCACCCCTCCACTTT CASSSRLQGSDSPLHF
TRBJ1-1 TRBV10-3 . . TGTGCCATCAGTGACAGGACTAACACTGAAGCTTTCTTT CAISDRTNTEAFF
TRBJ2-1 TRBV6-4 once . TGTGCCAGCAGTGACAAGACTAGCAATGAGCAGTTCTTC CASSDKTSNEQFF
TRBJ2-5 TRBV4-2 . . TGTGCCAGCAGCGGTAGGATAGGCGAGACCCAGTACTTC CASSGRIGETQYF
TRBJ2-7 TRBV11-2 . . TGTGCCAGCAGCTTACAGGGGAGGCAGTACTTC CASSLQGRQYF
TRBJ1-1 TRBV6-5 once . TGTGCCAGCAACAAAATACTGACAGGGAACACTGAAGCTTTCTTT CASNKILTGNTEAFF
TRBJ1-4 TRBV11-2 . . TGTGCCACCATGAGCCCTCGGGGGGTCGGGGAGAACGGAAAACTGTTTTTT CATMSPRGVGENGKLFF
TRBJ2-1 TRBV12-5 . . TGTGCTAGTGGTATCGCCTTTGCGTCGTCCTACAATGAGCAGTTCTTC CASGIAFASSYNEQFF
TRBJ2-2 TRBV4-1 . TRBD2 TGCGCCAGCAGCCAGGCGACTAGCGGGAGAGGCCCGGAGCTGTTTTTT CASSQATSGRGPELFF
TRBJ1-2 TRBV19 . . TGTGCCAGTAGTATAGAGGGGTGGAACTATGGCTACACCTTC CASSIEGWNYGYTF
TRBJ2-7 TRBV30 . . TGTGCCTGGAGCTTGGACGTCTCCTACGAGCAGTACTTC CAWSLDVSYEQYF
TRBJ2-5 TRBV19 once . TGTGCCAGTAGTATCTCCCTGGCGGCCTCGGGTCGGGAGACCCAGTACTTC CASSISLAASGRETQYF
TRBJ1-2 TRBV6-6 . . TGTGTTCTTGGGGGCGATTTCTATGGCTACACCTTC CVLGGDFYGYTF
TRBJ1-2 TRBV5-6 . . TGTGCCAGCAGCAGGGGGGTGGTTCCTGGCTACACCTTC CASSRGVVPGYTF
TRBJ2-3 TRBV10-3 once TRBD2 TGTGCCATCAGTTCCCGGACTAGCGAACACACAGATACGCAGTATTTT CAISSRTSEHTDTQYF
TRBJ2-1 TRBV27 . . TGTGCCAGCAGTTTATGGCAGGGCTCCTACAATGAGCAGTTCTTC CASSLWQGSYNEQFF